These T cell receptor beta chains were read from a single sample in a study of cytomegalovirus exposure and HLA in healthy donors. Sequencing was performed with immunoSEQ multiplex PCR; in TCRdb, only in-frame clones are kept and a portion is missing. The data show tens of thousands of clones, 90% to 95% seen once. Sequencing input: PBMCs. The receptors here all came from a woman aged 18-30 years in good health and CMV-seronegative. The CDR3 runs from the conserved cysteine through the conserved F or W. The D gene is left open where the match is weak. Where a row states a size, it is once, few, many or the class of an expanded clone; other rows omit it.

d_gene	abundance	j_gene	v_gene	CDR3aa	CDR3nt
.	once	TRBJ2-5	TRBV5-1	CASSLASGGQETQYF	TGCGCCAGCAGCTTGGCGTCCGGGGGACAGGAGACCCAGTACTTC
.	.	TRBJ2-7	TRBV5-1	CASSFAGYSYEQYF	TGCGCCAGCAGCTTTGCAGGGTATTCCTACGAGCAGTACTTC
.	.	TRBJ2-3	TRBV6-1	CAGGQPEGTDTQYF	TGTGCCGGAGGACAACCGGAGGGGACAGATACGCAGTATTTT
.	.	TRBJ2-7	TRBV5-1	CASSLLRDTSYEQYF	TGCGCCAGCAGCTTACTCCGGGACACATCCTACGAGCAGTACTTC
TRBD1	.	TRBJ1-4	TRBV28	CASWTTGQGFSGQFF	TGTGCCAGCTGGACGACCGGACAGGGTTTCTCGGGGCAGTTTTTT
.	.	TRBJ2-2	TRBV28	CATRWGPNTGELFF	TGTGCCACCCGCTGGGGCCCGAACACCGGGGAGCTGTTTTTT
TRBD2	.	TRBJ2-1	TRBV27	CASSREGWYNEQFF	TGTGCCAGCAGTCGGGAGGGGTGGTACAATGAGCAGTTCTTC
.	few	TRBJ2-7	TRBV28	CASGTAASYEQYF	TGTGCCAGTGGGACTGCTGCCTCCTACGAGCAGTACTTC
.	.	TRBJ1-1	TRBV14	CASSQTTGVKAFF	TGTGCCAGCAGCCAAACAACAGGAGTAAAAGCTTTCTTT
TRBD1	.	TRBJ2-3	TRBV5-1	CASSLAPGTAKADTQYF	TGCGCCAGCAGCTTGGCCCCCGGGACAGCCAAGGCAGATACGCAGTATTTT
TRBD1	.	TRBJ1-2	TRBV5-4	CASSRDRGFGDGYTF	TGTGCCAGCAGTCGGGACAGGGGTTTCGGGGATGGCTACACCTTC
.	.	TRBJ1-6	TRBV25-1	CASSSPGPLNSPLHF	TGTGCCAGTTCGTCTCCAGGTCCGCTTAATTCACCCCTCCACTTT
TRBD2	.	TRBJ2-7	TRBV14	CASSLLGGRYEQYF	TGTGCCAGCAGCTTACTGGGCGGGAGGTACGAGCAGTACTTC
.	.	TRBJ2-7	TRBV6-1	CASNRGLGYEQYF	TGTGCCAGCAATAGGGGGTTGGGGTACGAGCAGTACTTC
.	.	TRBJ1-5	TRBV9	CASTGSSQPQHF	TGTGCCAGCACCGGGTCGAGTCAGCCCCAGCATTTT
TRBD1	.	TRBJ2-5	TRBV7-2	CASSLDRGRWETQYF	TGTGCCAGCAGCCTAGACAGGGGGCGGTGGGAGACCCAGTACTTC
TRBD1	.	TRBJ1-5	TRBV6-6	CASSFGTGGQPQHF	TGTGCCAGCAGTTTCGGGACAGGGGGACAGCCCCAGCATTTT
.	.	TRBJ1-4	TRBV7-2	CASSAIQGGSEKLFF	TGTGCCAGCAGCGCCATACAGGGAGGGAGTGAAAAACTGTTTTTT
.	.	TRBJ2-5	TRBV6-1	CASSPPGQETQYF	TGTGCCAGCAGTCCTCCCGGGCAAGAGACCCAGTACTTC
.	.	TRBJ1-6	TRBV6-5	CASSYDRNNSPLHF	TGTGCCAGCAGTTACGACAGAAATAATTCACCCCTCCACTTT
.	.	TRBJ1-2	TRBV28	CASSQNPGFTF	TGTGCCAGCAGTCAGAATCCAGGGTTTACCTTC
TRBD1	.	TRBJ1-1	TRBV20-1	CSVTGGGEAFF	TGCAGTGTCACAGGGGGCGGTGAAGCTTTCTTT
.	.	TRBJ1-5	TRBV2	CASRRQENQPQHF	TGTGCCAGCAGACGACAGGAGAATCAGCCCCAGCATTTT
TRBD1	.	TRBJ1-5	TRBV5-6	CASSLFGQVDQPQHF	TGTGCCAGCAGCTTGTTTGGACAGGTCGACCAGCCCCAGCATTTT
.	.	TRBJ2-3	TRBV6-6	CASSPGKSTDTQYF	TGTGCCAGCAGCCCAGGGAAGAGCACAGATACGCAGTATTTT
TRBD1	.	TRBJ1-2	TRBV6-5	CASRPGQGTYGYTF	TGTGCCAGCAGGCCGGGACAGGGGACCTATGGCTACACCTTC